Presented here are 4 T cell receptor beta chains from one specimen sequenced in a study of blood T cell repertoires in COVID-19 (dated by TCRdb to the early 2020s). Receptor amplification or capture employed the immunoSEQ multiplex PCR assay. TCRdb stores this immuneACCESS table with in-frame sequences only. Part of the clones is absent; in the studies checked, under half of the shortfall reflects unresolved V genes, and no reason is known for the rest. This sample lists roughly 79,000 clones; 80% were detected once. The ten largest clones represent 5.8% of the sample. Sequencing used peripheral blood. Receptors originate from a man aged 55 to 70 with active or convalescent COVID-19.

The chain carries TRBV7-2 and TRBJ1-6, with 9 bases matching TRBD1. This CDR3 has 16 amino acids. Trimming at V came to 2 bases and at J to 9 bases, leaving 8 bases not matched to a gene. Germline CDR1 reads SGHTA; CDR2 reads FQGNSA. This CDR3 reads CASSLWGQGMGSPLHF. The CDR3 region has the DNA TGTGCCAGCAGCTTATGGGGACAGGGTATGGGTTCACCCCTCCACTTT.

This chain links TRBV6-5 with TRBJ2-2; the D gene is possibly TRBD2 (6 bases). The V gene's germline CDR1 is MNHEY and CDR2 SVGAGI. With 6 bases removed from V and 1 base from J, the gap between germline ends came to 9 bases. The CDR3 loop spans 14 amino acids. CDR3 bases: TGTGCCAGCAGACACGGGGGGAACACCGGGGAGCTGTTTTTT. Residues: CASRHGGNTGELFF.

This clone was found a few times. The rearrangement uses TRBV24-1 and TRBJ1-1; a possible D gene is TRBD1 (5 bases). V was cut by 1 base and J by 1 base, with 24 bases left in between. This CDR3 region has 20 residues. Germline CDR1 reads KGHDR; CDR2 reads SFDVKD. The CDR3, as DNA: TGTGCCACCAGTGATTTAGGCGACTTGGCAGGGAACGGGGGGAACACTGAAGCTTTCTTT. It encodes CATSDLGDLAGNGGNTEAFF.

This clone has a handful of counts. This chain links TRBV7-8 with TRBJ1-4; D perhaps matches TRBD1 (6 bases). Looked up from germline, CDR1 is SGHVS and CDR2 is FQNEAQ. Between the trimmed V and J ends, which lost 6 bases and 2 bases, there was a span of 13 bases. The CDR3 sequence is 15 residues long. The CDR3 protein is CASRDDRFTNEKLFF. The CDR3 bases are TGTGCCAGCAGGGACGACAGGTTCACTAATGAAAAACTGTTTTTT.